This TCR beta chain originates from a study of monozygotic twins with inflammatory bowel disease. Regarding the study as a whole: There was no way to distinguish the different T cell subtypes. Healthy co-twins exceeded IBD patients in TCRbeta diversity as measured by inverse Simpson. Fewer shared clonotypes with others were found in IBD patients than in healthy twins, especially with disease activity.

Germline loops: CDR1 ENHRY, CDR2 SYGVKD. CDR3 size: 15 residues. Input per TCR library consisted of roughly 4,000 ng of total RNA. TCRdb re-called the 5' RACE reads and shows each CDR3 protein once, DNA omitted. The sample holds approximately 420,000 distinct CDR3 sequences. A note on this clonotype: Its antigen is still unknown.

Sequenced: blood. The chain uses TRBV10-3 and TRBJ2-2; the D call from TCRdb, TRBD2, cannot be confirmed without DNA. This TCR was sampled from a human donor with ulcerative colitis or Crohn's disease, or a healthy co-twin of an affected twin (not recorded which). CDR3: CAISIAGANTGELFF.